This TCR beta chain emerged from a study of cytomegalovirus exposure and HLA in healthy donors. With V trimmed by 8 bases and J by 9 bases, 7 bases remained unmatched. Germline CDR1 is SGHVS and CDR2 is FNYEAQ. CDR3 size: 14 residues. The PCR had 60 Vbeta and 13 Jbeta primers. Repertoires were generated with immunoSEQ multiplex PCR, while TCRdb's copy carries only in-frame clones and drops some. The sample has about 120,000 clones; roughly 80% are singletons. The TCR comes from a female donor in good health and CMV-seronegative. The sequenced sample was PBMCs. The chain recombines TRBV7-6 with TRBJ1-6; 10 nucleotides align to TRBD1. CDR3 in amino acids: CASGGQGFSSPLHF. The CDR3 coding sequence is TGTGCCAGCGGGGGACAGGGGTTTTCTTCACCCCTCCACTTT.